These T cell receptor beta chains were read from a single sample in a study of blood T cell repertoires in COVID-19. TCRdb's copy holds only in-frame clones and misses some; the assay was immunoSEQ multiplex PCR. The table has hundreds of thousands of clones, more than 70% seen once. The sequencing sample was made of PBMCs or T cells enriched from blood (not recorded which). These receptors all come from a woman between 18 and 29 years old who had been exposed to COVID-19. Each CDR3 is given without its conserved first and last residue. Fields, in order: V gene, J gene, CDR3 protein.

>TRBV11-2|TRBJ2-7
ASSPSSYEQY
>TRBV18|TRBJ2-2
ASSPPGQANTGELF
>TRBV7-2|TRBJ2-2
ASSSPNLFPGELF
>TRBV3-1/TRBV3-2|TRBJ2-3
ASSQRISGTADTQY
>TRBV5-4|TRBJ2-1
ASSNLDRYNEQF
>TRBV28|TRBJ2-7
ASTSPPDYEQY
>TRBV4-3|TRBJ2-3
ASSHSGGDTDTQY
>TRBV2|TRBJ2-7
ASSEARRMAAYEQY
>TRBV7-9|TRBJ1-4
ASSSRQGAQKLF
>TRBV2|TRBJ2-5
ATTGGAETQY
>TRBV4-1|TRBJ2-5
ASSQVSGGLRKETQY
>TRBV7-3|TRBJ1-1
ASSLMGHANTEAF
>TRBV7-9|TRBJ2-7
ASSLPLSAGGYEQY
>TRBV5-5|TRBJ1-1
ASSSSDRVEAF
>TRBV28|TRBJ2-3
ATLRRGSTDTQY
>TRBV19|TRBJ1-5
ASSYGQILQPQH
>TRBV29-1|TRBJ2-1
SAVTGRSYNEQF
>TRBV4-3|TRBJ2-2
ASSLASNTGELF
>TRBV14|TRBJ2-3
ASSQGTARSTDTQY
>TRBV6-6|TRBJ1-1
ASRRNSIENTEAF
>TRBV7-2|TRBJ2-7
ASSPRTSGTYEQY
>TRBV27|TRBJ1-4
ASSDNRGANEKLF
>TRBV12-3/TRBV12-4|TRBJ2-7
ASSPSSYEQY
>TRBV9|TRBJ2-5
ASSVVGTSGSGETQY
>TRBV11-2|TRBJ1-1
ASSFRTGNTEAF
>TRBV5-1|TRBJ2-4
ASSLHWLADIAKNIQY
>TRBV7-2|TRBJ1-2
ASSVRIGQEPYGYT
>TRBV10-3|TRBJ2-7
AISESAGGPYEQY
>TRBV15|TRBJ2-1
ATKAGVDNEQF
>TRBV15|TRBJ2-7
ATSRGGGASYEQY